What follows are 7 T cell receptor beta chains derived from one specimen sequenced in a study of CXCR3-negative and CXCR3-positive naive CD8 T cells. Study-wide results and caveats: In CXCR3-positive naive cells, the TRB CDR3s were more hydrophobic than in CXCR3-negative naive cells.

cDNA libraries for TRB were generated by 5' RACE incorporating UMI labels. TCRdb reprocessed the 5' RACE reads, keeping one entry per CDR3 protein, no DNA. Its listing shows about 89,000 distinct CDR3 sequences. Antigens for these TCRs are unknown. Sequenced: naive CXCR3+ CD8+ T cells from blood. Subset of the sample: CD45RO-CCR7+CD27+CD95- naive CD8+ T cells expressing CXCR3 (TNR3+). The source of these receptors is a human donor in good health. Some clones in this sample may be carry-over from other donors' samples.

V usage is TRBV28 and J usage is TRBJ2-7; checking the TCRdb D call of TRBD1 is not possible without DNA. The germline CDR1 and CDR2 sequences are MDHEN and SYDVKM. The CDR3 sequence is 14 residues long. The CDR3 is CASSSTRTGLEQYF.

The gene calls are TRBV29-1 and TRBJ2-1. CDR1 is SQVTM and CDR2 is ANQGSEA in the germline V gene. The CDR3 runs to 12 residues. The CDR3 protein is CSVGDYYNEQFF.

The chain recombines TRBV6-4 with TRBJ2-7; TCRdb proposes TRBD1, but this gene call is untestable without DNA. CDR3 size: 17 residues. CDR1 and CDR2 from the germline V gene are MRHNA and SNTAGT. The CDR3 is CASRLPRPGHLSYEQYF.

V is TRBV6-6 and J is TRBJ2-7; with no DNA, the TCRdb D assignment of TRBD1 cannot be verified. Germline assignment: CDR1 MNHNY and CDR2 SVGAGI (reference sequence). CDR3 length equals 15 residues. CDR3 in amino acids: CASRQGTGLSYEQYF.

The rearrangement joins TRBV29-1 to TRBJ2-1; TCRdb picks TRBD1, but there is no DNA to check that call. This CDR3 has 14 residues. From germline, CDR1 is SQVTM and CDR2 ANQGSEA. CDR3: CSASGQGAPNEQFF.

This chain joins TRBV29-1 and TRBJ2-3. Germline values: CDR1 SQVTM, CDR2 ANQGSEA. The CDR3 totals 11 residues. The CDR3 spells CSVFITDTQYF.

The gene calls are TRBV27 and TRBJ2-3; the TRBD1 assignment by TCRdb is unverifiable without DNA. The CDR3 is 15 amino acids. Germline assignment: CDR1 MNHEY and CDR2 SMNVEV (reference sequence). CDR3 in amino acids: CASSSRQGGTDTQYF.